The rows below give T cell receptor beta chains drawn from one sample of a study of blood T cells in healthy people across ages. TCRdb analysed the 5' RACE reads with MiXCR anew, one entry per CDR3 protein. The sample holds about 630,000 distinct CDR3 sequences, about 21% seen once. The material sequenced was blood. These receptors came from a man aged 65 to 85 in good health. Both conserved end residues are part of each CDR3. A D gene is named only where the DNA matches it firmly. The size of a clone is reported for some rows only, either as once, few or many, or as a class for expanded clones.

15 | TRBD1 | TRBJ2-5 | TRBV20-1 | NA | CSAGSPGGKAETQYF | TGCAGTGCTGGTAGCCCAGGGGGCAAGGCGGAGACCCAGTACTTC
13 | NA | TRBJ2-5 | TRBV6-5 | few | CASSCLGSETQYF | TGTGCCAGCAGTTGCCTAGGAAGTGAGACCCAGTACTTC
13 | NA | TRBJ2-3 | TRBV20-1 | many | CSARSQTTDTQYF | TGCAGTGCTAGAAGTCAGACCACAGATACGCAGTATTTT
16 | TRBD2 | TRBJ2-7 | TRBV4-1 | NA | CASSQDGSGASYEQYF | TGCGCCAGCAGCCAAGATGGCAGCGGGGCCTCCTACGAGCAGTACTTC
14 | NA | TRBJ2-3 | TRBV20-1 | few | CSARGHGGTDTQYF | TGCAGTGCTAGAGGTCATGGGGGAACAGATACGCAGTATTTT
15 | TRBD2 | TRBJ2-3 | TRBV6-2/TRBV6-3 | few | CASSRPAGGADTQYF | TGTGCCAGCAGTCGGCCAGCGGGAGGGGCAGATACGCAGTATTTT
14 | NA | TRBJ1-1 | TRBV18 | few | CASSSGPTNTEAFF | TGTGCCAGCTCATCGGGACCGACGAACACTGAAGCTTTCTTT
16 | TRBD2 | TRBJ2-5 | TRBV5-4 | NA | CASSPDAGLAGKEQYF | TGTGCCAGCAGCCCGGACGCGGGACTAGCGGGAAAAGAGCAGTACTTC
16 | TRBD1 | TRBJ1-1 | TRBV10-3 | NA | CAISGDRGMGNTEAFF | TGTGCCATCAGTGGAGACAGGGGGATGGGGAACACTGAAGCTTTCTTT
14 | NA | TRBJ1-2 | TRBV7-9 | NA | CASNLGVLEPGYTF | TGTGCCAGCAACTTAGGGGTCCTTGAACCCGGCTACACCTTC
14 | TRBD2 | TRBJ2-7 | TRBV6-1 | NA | CASWAGVGSDEQYF | TGTGCCAGCTGGGCGGGAGTTGGGTCTGACGAGCAGTACTTC
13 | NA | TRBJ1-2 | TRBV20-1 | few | CSAREGVNYGYTF | TGCAGTGCTAGAGAGGGGGTCAACTATGGCTACACCTTC
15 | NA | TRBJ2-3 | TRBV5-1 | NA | CASSLFNGGTDTQYF | TGCGCCAGCAGCTTGTTTAACGGAGGCACAGATACGCAGTATTTT
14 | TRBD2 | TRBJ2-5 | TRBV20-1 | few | CSASPSGRGETQYF | TGCAGTGCTAGCCCTAGCGGGAGGGGTGAGACCCAGTACTTC
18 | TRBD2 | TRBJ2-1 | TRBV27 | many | CASSLSLSGRASYNEQFF | TGTGCCAGCAGTTTATCGCTTAGCGGGAGGGCTTCGTACAATGAGCAGTTCTTC
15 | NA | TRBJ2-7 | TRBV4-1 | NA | CASSQAEGEIYEQYF | TGCGCCAGCAGCCAAGCAGAGGGGGAGATCTACGAGCAGTACTTC
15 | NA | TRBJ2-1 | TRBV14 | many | CASNLKGLGYNEQFF | TGTGCCAGCAACTTGAAGGGACTCGGCTACAATGAGCAGTTCTTC
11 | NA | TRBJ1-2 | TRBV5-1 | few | CASGEGWGYTF | TGCGCCAGCGGAGAGGGTTGGGGCTACACCTTC
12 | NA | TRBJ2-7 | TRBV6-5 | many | CASPPLDYEQYF | TGTGCCAGCCCCCCGCTGGACTACGAGCAGTACTTC
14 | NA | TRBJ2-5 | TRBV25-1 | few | CASSDSTLRETQYF | TGTGCCAGCAGTGATTCGACCCTGCGGGAGACCCAGTACTTC
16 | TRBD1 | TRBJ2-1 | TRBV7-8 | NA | CASSIAGTGPYNEQFF | TGTGCCAGCAGCATAGCCGGGACAGGACCCTACAATGAGCAGTTCTTC
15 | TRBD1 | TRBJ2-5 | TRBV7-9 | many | CASSLAEDRQETQYF | TGTGCCAGCAGCTTAGCCGAGGACAGGCAAGAGACCCAGTACTTC
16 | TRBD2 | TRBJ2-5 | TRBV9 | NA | CASSVESGGRQETQYF | TGTGCCAGCAGCGTAGAGAGCGGCGGGAGACAAGAGACCCAGTACTTC
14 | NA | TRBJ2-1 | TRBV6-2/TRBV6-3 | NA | CASRSWSSYNEQFF | TGTGCCAGCAGAAGCTGGAGCTCCTACAATGAGCAGTTCTTC
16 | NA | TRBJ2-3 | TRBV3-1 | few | CASSPYPTSSTDTQYF | TGTGCCAGCAGCCCTTATCCAACTTCTAGCACAGATACGCAGTATTTT
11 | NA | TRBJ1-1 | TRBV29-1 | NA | CSADGAVTAFF | TGCAGCGCAGATGGGGCTGTAACGGCTTTCTTT
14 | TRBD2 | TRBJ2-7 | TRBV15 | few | CATSREGGTYEQYF | TGTGCCACCAGCAGAGAGGGGGGGACCTACGAGCAGTACTTC
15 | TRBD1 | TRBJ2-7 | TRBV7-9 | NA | CASSSHRGLSYEQYF | TGTGCCAGCAGCTCCCACAGGGGCCTCTCCTACGAGCAGTACTTC